This TCR beta chain derives from a study of Ad26.COV2.S vaccination and SARS-CoV-2 variants. Germline-derived CDR1 and CDR2 are MNHEY and SMNVEV (reference sequence). The CDR3 spans 12 residues. Between the trimmed V and J ends, which lost 3 bases and 9 bases, there was a span of 9 bases. The treatment was: around 19 received Ad26.COV2.S at low or high dose, single or two shots; about 5 received placebo; per-sample allocation not given. At day 63 after the first vaccine or placebo injection, samples were drawn. In the vaccine, an Ad26 vector expressed the SARS-CoV-2 spike of the Wuhan strain. TCRdb's copy holds only in-frame clones and misses some; the assay was immunoSEQ multiplex PCR. In the table there are some 340,000 clones, over 80% of which are singletons.

This receptor was taken from a person between 18 and 65 years old who received the Ad26.COV2.S COVID-19 vaccine or a placebo. The sample in question was peripheral blood, obtained in a trial of Ad26.COV2.S vaccine versus placebo. This chain links TRBV27 with TRBJ2-1; D is possibly TRBD2 (6 bases). The CDR3 loop reads CASSLVGGEQFF. CDR3 coding DNA: TGTGCCAGCAGTTTGGTGGGAGGTGAGCAGTTCTTC.